Presented here are 28 T cell receptor beta chains from one specimen sequenced in a study of OX40 agonist ivuxolimab in advanced cancers. To prepare the library, the immunoSEQ multiplex PCR assay was applied. Entries here come from immuneACCESS through TCRdb and include only in-frame sequences with V and J called. Some clones fail to appear in such tables; in the studies checked, an unresolved V gene covers under half of the shortfall, and the cause of the remainder is unknown. This sample holds tens of thousands of clones; approximately 77% were observed only once. The top ten constitute about 2.6% of the sample. The source was CD4+ or CD8+ T cells sorted from blood, collected in a trial of the OX40 agonist ivuxolimab. These receptors were collected from an adult with an advanced solid tumor such as melanoma, head and neck, liver or kidney cancer.

This clone was detected a few times. The chain carries TRBV6-5 and TRBJ2-7; D uncertain. Germline lookup yields CDR1 MNHEY and CDR2 SVGAGI. CDR3 length: 16 amino acids. Between the trimmed V and J ends, which lost 2 bases and 3 bases, there was a span of 17 bases. The CDR3 loop reads CASSYDPGSPHYEQYF. The CDR3 region has the DNA TGTGCCAGCAGTTACGACCCTGGGTCACCTCACTACGAGCAGTACTTC.

The chain couples TRBV4-2 to TRBJ2-3; D perhaps matches TRBD2 (5 bases). This CDR3 is built from 15 residues. V gave up 0 bases and J gave up 3 bases, with 10 bases separating them. CDR1 and CDR2 (germline): LGHNA, YNFKEQ. The CDR3 coding sequence is TGTGCCAGCAGCCAAGATAGGAGGATGACAGATACGCAGTATTTT. This translates into CASSQDRRMTDTQYF.

The chain joins TRBV28 to TRBJ1-4; the D is unclear. The CDR3 is 11 residues long. The V gene's germline CDR1 is MDHEN and CDR2 SYDVKM. Trimming shortened V by 6 bases and J by 13 bases, and 12 bases separated the two germline ends. As DNA, the CDR3 is TGTGCCAGCAGCCTAACACACCGACTGTTTTTT. The encoded protein is CASSLTHRLFF.

This chain joins TRBV5-1 and TRBJ2-1; TRBD2 matches 10 bases. There are 16 residues in the CDR3. The germline gives CDR1 SGHRS, CDR2 YFSETQ. Germline trimming cut 0 bases from V and 10 bases from J; bases unmatched to any gene: 10. CDR3 bases: TGCGCCAGCAGCTTGGGTCTGCTAGCGGGAGCATACGAGCAGTTCTTC. The encoded protein is CASSLGLLAGAYEQFF.

The chain uses TRBV29-1 and TRBJ2-3, with D maybe TRBD2 (5 bases). The ends were cut back, 1 base at V and 1 base at J, with 18 bases in the middle. The CDR3 runs 17 residues. Looked up from germline, CDR1 is SQVTM and CDR2 is ANQGSEA. CDR3 bases: TGCAGCGTTGAAGCCCCTCTAGCTAGAGCTGGCACAGATACGCAGTATTTT. Its translation is CSVEAPLARAGTDTQYF.

The J gene is TRBJ1-6, the V gene TRBV7-6; no clear D. CDR3 length equals 20 residues. CDR1 is SGHVS and CDR2 is FNYEAQ in the germline V gene. V lost 5 bases and J lost 0, with 23 bases in between. Written as DNA, the CDR3 is TGTGCCAGCAGCCCCACCGCCGCCAGGACTCCCTACTCCTATAATTCACCCCTCCACTTT. Protein: CASSPTAARTPYSYNSPLHF.

The V call is TRBV5-4, the J call TRBJ1-1, with D tentatively TRBD1 (6 bases). The length of the CDR3 is 16 residues. V was cut by 0 bases and J by 4 bases, with 16 bases left in between. From germline, CDR1 is SGHNT and CDR2 YYREEE (reference sequence). CDR3: CASSLASGGPFTEAFF. In DNA form, the CDR3 reads TGTGCCAGCAGCTTGGCGTCTGGGGGCCCGTTCACTGAAGCTTTCTTT.

The genes are TRBV4-1 and TRBJ1-2; 9 bases align to TRBD1. The CDR3 has 16 amino acids. Germline V gene data show CDR1 as MGHRA and CDR2 as YSYEKL. The ends lost 4 bases at V and 8 bases at J; junction bases unmatched: 14. The CDR3 region is CASSLGTGLLMKGYTF. The CDR3 nucleotides read TGCGCCAGCAGCCTCGGGACAGGGTTATTGATGAAGGGCTACACCTTC.

In this sample, this clone turned up once. V usage is TRBV6-1 and J usage is TRBJ1-2, with 7 positions matching TRBD1. The CDR3 is made up of 13 amino acids. Germline V CDR1 and CDR2: MNHNS, SASEGT. The junction had 5 bases not matched to a gene; V was cut back by 5 bases and J by 5 bases. The CDR3 DNA follows: TGTGCCAGCAGTCCCCCGGGACAGTATGGCTACACCTTC. Protein product: CASSPPGQYGYTF.

A word on this clone: One junction end disagrees with the germline gene, perhaps due to a read error. The rearrangement joins TRBV10-3 to TRBJ2-7; 11 bases line up with TRBD2. The CDR3 runs 15 residues. Germline-derived CDR1 and CDR2 are ENHRY and SYGVKD. The CDR3 loop reads CASSSLGLAAYEQYF. CDR3 nucleotides: TGTGCCAGCAGTTCCTTGGGACTAGCGGCCTACGAGCAGTACTTC.

V usage is TRBV6-6 and J usage is TRBJ2-7; 7 bases are a match to TRBD1. V lost 5 bases and J lost 0; bases outside the gene matches: 7. The CDR3 is 15 amino acids. Germline V CDR1 and CDR2: MNHNY, SVGAGI (reference sequence). CDR3 residues: CASSSDRVSSYEQYF. In DNA form, the CDR3 reads TGTGCCAGCAGTAGCGACAGGGTGAGCTCCTACGAGCAGTACTTC.

Notes on this clone: At the DNA level, this CDR3 is encoded by other sequences in the same sample as well. The chain recombines TRBV27 with TRBJ2-5, with 7 bases aligning to TRBD1. The CDR3 is made up of 14 amino acids. Germline CDR1 reads MNHEY; CDR2 reads SMNVEV (reference sequence). V shed 3 bases and J 4 bases; nucleotides not matched to a gene: 5. CDR3 bases: TGTGCCAGCAGTTTTCGACAGGGCGGAGAGACCCAGTACTTC. This translates into CASSFRQGGETQYF.

The rearrangement links TRBV6-5 to TRBJ1-5; TRBD1 agrees at 8 bases. V lost 6 bases and J lost 3; bases outside the gene matches: 1. The CDR3 runs 13 residues. The germline gives CDR1 MNHEY, CDR2 SVGAGI. The CDR3 DNA sequence: TGTGCCAGCAGGACAGGGGTCAATCAGCCCCAGCATTTT. Translation gives CASRTGVNQPQHF.

This clone was observed a single time. The rearrangement joins TRBV10-3 to TRBJ2-3; 10 bases are a match to TRBD2. The V and J ends lost 3 bases and 1 base, in that order; junction bases with no gene match: 4. Per the germline V gene, CDR1 is ENHRY and CDR2 is SYGVKD. This CDR3 is built from 16 residues. The CDR3 nucleotides are TGTGCCATCAGTGACCTAGCGGGAGTAGGCACAGATACGCAGTATTTT. Translation: CAISDLAGVGTDTQYF.

The rearrangement links TRBV7-9 to TRBJ1-1, with D maybe TRBD1 (5 bases). CDR1 is SEHNR and CDR2 is FQNEAQ in the germline V gene (reference sequence). V lost 4 bases to trimming and J lost 6 bases, with 15 bases between them. The CDR3 extends over 14 amino acids. CDR3 coding DNA: TGTGCCAGCAGCTCATACAGGTTTGGGCCTGAAGCTTTCTTT. It specifies CASSSYRFGPEAFF.

The rearrangement joins TRBV28 to TRBJ2-3; D may be TRBD2 (5 bases). The CDR3 runs 14 residues. The ends were cut back, 8 bases at V and 0 bases at J, with 12 bases in the middle. The germline V gene encodes CDR1 MDHEN and CDR2 SYDVKM. The CDR3 region has the DNA TGTGCCAGCGGAGCTAGCTGGAGCACAGATACGCAGTATTTT. Amino acid sequence: CASGASWSTDTQYF.

This clone is a singleton in its sample. The chain uses TRBV27 and TRBJ1-4; the D is unclear. The CDR3 runs to 16 residues. Between the trimmed V and J ends, which lost 0 bases and 0 bases, there was a span of 8 bases. Germline lookup yields CDR1 MNHEY and CDR2 SMNVEV (reference sequence). The CDR3 region is CASSLSGVSTNEKLFF. CDR3 DNA sequence: TGTGCCAGCAGTTTATCTGGGGTTTCAACTAATGAAAAACTGTTTTTT.

This clone was picked up one time. V usage is TRBV7-2 and J usage is TRBJ2-3, with 8 nucleotides matching TRBD2. The V gene end was trimmed by 0 bases and the J gene end by 4 bases; junction bases not matched to a gene: 3. CDR3 size: 15 residues. Germline lookup yields CDR1 SGHTA and CDR2 FQGNSA. The CDR3: CASSLAAGGADTQYF. The CDR3 DNA sequence: TGTGCCAGCAGCTTAGCGGCGGGGGGCGCAGATACGCAGTATTTT.

This clone was observed a handful of times. The J gene is TRBJ1-1, the V gene TRBV6-5; 7 bases map to TRBD1. Germline V gives CDR1 MNHEY, CDR2 SVGAGI. There are 15 residues in the CDR3. Germline trimming cut 5 bases from V and 7 bases from J; bases unmatched to any gene: 13. The CDR3 region is CASSLRGLQGLEAFF. CDR3 nucleotide sequence: TGTGCCAGCAGTCTCAGAGGCTTACAGGGGCTTGAAGCTTTCTTT.

This sequence joins TRBV5-5 and TRBJ2-7; D is possibly TRBD2 (5 bases). Trimming pared 2 bases from V and 4 bases from J, leaving 19 bases between. Per the germline V gene, CDR1 is SGHKS and CDR2 is YYEKEE (reference sequence). The CDR3 runs 16 residues. CDR3 nucleotides: TGTGCCAGCAGCTTAGGTCCGGGCCGACGGACTTACGAGCAGTACTTC. Translating it yields CASSLGPGRRTYEQYF.

V and J are TRBV5-1 and TRBJ2-1; 13 bases are shared with TRBD2. The CDR3 loop spans 15 amino acids. V lost 7 bases to trimming and J lost 5 bases; unmatched junction nucleotides: 6. CDR1 and CDR2 (germline): SGHRS, YFSETQ. The CDR3 nucleotides read TGCGCCAGCGCCGAGGGGACTAGCGGGAACAATGAGCAGTTCTTC. This encodes CASAEGTSGNNEQFF.

The chain links TRBV7-2 to TRBJ2-7, with TRBD2 matching over 10 bases. Trimming cost V 2 bases and J 3 bases; bases outside gene matches: 1. The CDR3 length is 14 residues. Germline V lookup: CDR1 SGHTA, CDR2 FQGNSA. DNA for the CDR3: TGTGCCAGCAGCTTATGGACTAGCGGCTACGAGCAGTACTTC. Amino acids: CASSLWTSGYEQYF.

This sequence joins TRBV6-1 and TRBJ1-1; D may be TRBD1 (6 bases). Germline values: CDR1 MNHNS, CDR2 SASEGT. The CDR3 has 14 amino acids. V dropped 4 bases and J dropped 0 bases, with 9 bases sitting between them. This chain's CDR3 is CASSAQGMNTEAFF. The CDR3 bases are TGTGCCAGCAGTGCCCAGGGGATGAACACTGAAGCTTTCTTT.

V and J are TRBV29-1 and TRBJ2-5; TRBD2 matches at 10 bases. Germline V lookup: CDR1 SQVTM, CDR2 ANQGSEA. This CDR3 contains 12 residues. After removal of 6 bases from V and 5 bases from J, the junction contained 3 bases not matched to a gene. The CDR3 sequence: CSVGLAAETQYF. CDR3 sequence (DNA): TGCAGCGTCGGACTAGCGGCGGAGACCCAGTACTTC.

This clone has only a few counts. This sequence joins TRBV6-1 and TRBJ1-1; 7 positions agree with TRBD1. This CDR3 has 14 residues. Germline loops: CDR1 MNHNS, CDR2 SASEGT. Trimming at V came to 0 bases and at J to 11 bases, leaving 9 bases not matched to a gene. CDR3 protein: CASSEADRAVVAFF. CDR3 nucleotides: TGTGCCAGCAGTGAAGCCGACAGGGCGGTGGTCGCTTTCTTT.

V and J are TRBV5-1 and TRBJ2-3; D unresolved. The germline V and J ends were trimmed by 2 bases and 6 bases, with 13 bases remaining between them. Germline lookup yields CDR1 SGHRS and CDR2 YFSETQ. The CDR3 totals 14 residues. The CDR3 region is CASSFNQARDTQYF. CDR3 bases: TGCGCCAGCAGCTTCAATCAAGCCAGGGATACGCAGTATTTT. The variable domain in full, completed from reference TRBV5-1 and TRBJ2-3, reads KAGVTQTPRYLIKTRGQQVTLSCSPISGHRSVSWYQQTPGQGLQFLFEYFSETQRNKGNFPGRFSGRQFSNSRSEMNVSTLELGDSALYLCASSFNQARDTQYFGPGTRLTVL.

The chain links TRBV5-5 to TRBJ1-2; D is unclear. This CDR3 comprises 12 residues. Germline V gene sequence: CDR1 SGHKS, CDR2 YYEKEE (reference sequence). Trimming took 6 bases from V and 8 from J, leaving 14 bases between them. The CDR3 spells CASNLLGNGYTF. The CDR3 DNA reads as TGTGCCAGCAACCTGTTAGGGAACGGCTACACCTTC.

A remark on this clone: An end of the junction does not agree with germline; a read error may underlie this. The gene calls are TRBV19 and TRBJ1-1; D gene unclear. Germline CDR1 is LNHDA and CDR2 is SQIVND (reference sequence). The CDR3 consists of 14 residues. For the CDR3, the DNA is TGTGCCAGTAGGACTCCCGGGGTTATAGGATCGGGTGATTTT. Its protein is CASRTPGVIGSGDF.